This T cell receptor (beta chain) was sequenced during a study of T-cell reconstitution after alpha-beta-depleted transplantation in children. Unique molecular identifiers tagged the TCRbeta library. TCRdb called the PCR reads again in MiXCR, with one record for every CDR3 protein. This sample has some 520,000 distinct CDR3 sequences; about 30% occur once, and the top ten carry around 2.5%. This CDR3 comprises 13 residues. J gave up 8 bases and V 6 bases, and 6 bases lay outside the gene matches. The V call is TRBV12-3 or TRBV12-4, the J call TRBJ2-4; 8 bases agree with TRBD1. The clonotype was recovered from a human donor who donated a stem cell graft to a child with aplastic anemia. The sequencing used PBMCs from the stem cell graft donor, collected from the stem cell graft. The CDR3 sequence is CASSNQGADIQYF. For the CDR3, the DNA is TGTGCCAGCAGCAACCAGGGGGCTGACATTCAGTACTTC.